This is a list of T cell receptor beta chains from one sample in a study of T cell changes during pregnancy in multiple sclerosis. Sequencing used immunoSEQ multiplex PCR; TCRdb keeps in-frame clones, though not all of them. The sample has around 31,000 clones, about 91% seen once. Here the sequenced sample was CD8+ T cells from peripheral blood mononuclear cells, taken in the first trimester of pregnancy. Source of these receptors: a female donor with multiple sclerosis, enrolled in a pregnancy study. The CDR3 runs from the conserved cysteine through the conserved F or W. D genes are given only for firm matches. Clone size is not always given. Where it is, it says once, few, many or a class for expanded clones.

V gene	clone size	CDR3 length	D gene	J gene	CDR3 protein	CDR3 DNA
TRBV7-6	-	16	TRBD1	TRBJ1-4	CASSLATGATNEKLFF	TGTGCCAGCAGCTTAGCTACAGGGGCAACTAATGAAAAACTGTTTTTT
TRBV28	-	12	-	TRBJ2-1	CASNTADNEQFF	TGTGCCAGCAACACGGCGGACAATGAGCAGTTCTTC
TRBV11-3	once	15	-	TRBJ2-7	CASSLWGEGAYEQYF	TGTGCCAGCAGCTTATGGGGGGAAGGGGCTTACGAGCAGTACTTC
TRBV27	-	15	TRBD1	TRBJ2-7	CASSGTGGLSYEQYF	TGTGCCAGCAGTGGGACAGGGGGCCTTTCCTACGAGCAGTACTTC
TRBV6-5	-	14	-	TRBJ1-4	CASSRQSTNEKLFF	TGTGCCAGCAGTCGACAGTCAACTAATGAAAAACTGTTTTTT
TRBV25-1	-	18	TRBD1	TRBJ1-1	CASSESTGTEREWTEAFF	TGTGCCAGCAGTGAATCCACCGGGACAGAACGCGAGTGGACTGAAGCTTTCTTT
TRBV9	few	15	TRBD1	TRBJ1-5	CASSTSGGPHQPQHF	TGTGCCAGCAGCACGTCAGGGGGTCCCCATCAGCCCCAGCATTTT
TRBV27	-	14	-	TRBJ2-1	CASAEVWAGNEQFF	TGTGCCAGCGCAGAAGTTTGGGCGGGCAATGAGCAGTTCTTC
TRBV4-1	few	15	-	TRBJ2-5	CASSQLVTVQETQYF	TGCGCCAGCAGCCAACTCGTGACAGTCCAAGAGACCCAGTACTTC
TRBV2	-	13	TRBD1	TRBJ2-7	CASSPDRAYEQYF	TGTGCCAGCAGCCCGGACAGGGCCTACGAGCAGTACTTC
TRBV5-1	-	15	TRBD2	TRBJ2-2	CASSGTSGGTGELFF	TGCGCCAGCAGCGGGACTAGCGGGGGCACCGGGGAGCTGTTTTTT
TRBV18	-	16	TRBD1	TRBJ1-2	CASSQSGTDAARGYTF	TGTGCCAGCTCACAATCCGGGACAGACGCCGCGAGGGGCTACACCTTC
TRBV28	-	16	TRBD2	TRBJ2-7	CASSLPFTSGPYEQYF	TGTGCCAGCAGTTTACCGTTCACTAGCGGTCCCTACGAGCAGTACTTC
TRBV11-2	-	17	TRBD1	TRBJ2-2	CASSPAWGQINTGELFF	TGTGCCAGCAGCCCGGCGTGGGGACAGATAAACACCGGGGAGCTGTTTTTT
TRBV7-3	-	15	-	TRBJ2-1	CASSDPGRRYNEQFF	TGTGCCAGCAGCGACCCGGGTAGAAGGTACAATGAGCAGTTCTTC
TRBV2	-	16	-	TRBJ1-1	CASRDSLSELNTEAFF	TGTGCCAGCAGGGACTCTCTATCGGAACTGAACACTGAAGCTTTCTTT
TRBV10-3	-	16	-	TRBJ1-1	CAISESRGGLDTEAFF	TGTGCCATCAGTGAGTCGAGGGGAGGTTTGGACACTGAAGCTTTCTTT
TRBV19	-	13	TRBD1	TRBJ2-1	CASSPGGFNEQFF	TGTGCCAGTAGCCCAGGGGGTTTCAATGAGCAGTTCTTC
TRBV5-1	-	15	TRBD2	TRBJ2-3	CASSLVSGRTDTQYF	TGCGCCAGCAGCTTGGTTAGCGGGAGAACCGATACGCAGTATTTT
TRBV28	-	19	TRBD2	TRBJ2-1	CASSSPREATMSSYNEQFF	TGTGCCAGCAGTTCTCCGCGGGAGGCAACTATGAGCTCCTACAATGAGCAGTTCTTC
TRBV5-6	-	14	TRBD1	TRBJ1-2	CASSLGQGSAGYTF	TGTGCCAGCAGCTTGGGACAGGGGAGTGCGGGCTACACCTTC
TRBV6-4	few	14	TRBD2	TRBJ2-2	CASKLAGDTGELFF	TGTGCCAGCAAACTAGCGGGGGACACCGGGGAGCTGTTTTTT
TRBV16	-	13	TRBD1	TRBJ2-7	CASSQQGAYEQYF	TGTGCCAGCAGCCAACAGGGGGCTTACGAGCAGTACTTC
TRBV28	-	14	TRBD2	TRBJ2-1	CASSLSGSYNEQFF	TGTGCCAGCAGTCTTAGCGGGAGCTACAATGAGCAGTTCTTC
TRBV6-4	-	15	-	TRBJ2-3	CASSDSGEPTDTQYF	TGTGCCAGCAGTGACTCAGGGGAACCCACAGATACGCAGTATTTT
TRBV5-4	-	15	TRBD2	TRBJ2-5	CASSFSGGPRETQYF	TGTGCCAGCAGCTTTAGCGGGGGGCCCCGAGAGACCCAGTACTTC
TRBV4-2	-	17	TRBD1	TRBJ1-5	CASSEDRDKLTHQPQHF	TGTGCCAGCAGCGAAGACAGGGACAAACTAACCCATCAGCCCCAGCATTTT
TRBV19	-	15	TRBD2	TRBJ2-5	CASSVRTSGEETQYF	TGTGCCAGTAGTGTGAGGACTAGCGGGGAAGAGACCCAGTACTTC
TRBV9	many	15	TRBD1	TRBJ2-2	CASSAGQGPTGELFF	TGTGCCAGCAGCGCGGGACAGGGCCCCACCGGGGAGCTGTTTTTT
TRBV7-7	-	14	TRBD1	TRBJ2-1	CASRGRGQDNEQFF	TGTGCCAGCAGGGGCAGGGGGCAAGACAATGAGCAGTTCTTC
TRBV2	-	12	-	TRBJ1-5	CASREFNQPQHF	TGTGCCAGCAGAGAGTTTAATCAGCCCCAGCATTTT
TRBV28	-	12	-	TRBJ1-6	CASRPGNSPLHF	TGTGCCAGCAGGCCGGGTAATTCACCCCTCCACTTT
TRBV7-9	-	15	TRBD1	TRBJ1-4	CASSLQGAWGEKLFF	TGTGCCAGCAGCCTACAGGGGGCGTGGGGTGAAAAACTGTTTTTT
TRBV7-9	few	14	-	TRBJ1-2	CASSLAGTPYGYTF	TGTGCCAGCAGCTTAGCCGGGACACCCTATGGCTACACCTTC
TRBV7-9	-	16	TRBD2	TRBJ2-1	CASSLLAGSSYNEQFF	TGTGCCAGCAGCCTACTAGCGGGGAGCTCCTACAATGAGCAGTTCTTC
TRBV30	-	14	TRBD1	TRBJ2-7	CATEVGTGDYEQYF	TGTGCCACGGAGGTAGGAACAGGGGACTACGAGCAGTACTTC
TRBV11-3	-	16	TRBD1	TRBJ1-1	CASSWTGQSPNTEAFF	TGTGCCAGCAGCTGGACAGGCCAGAGTCCGAACACTGAAGCTTTCTTT
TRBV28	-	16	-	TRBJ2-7	CASSAPQEDPRYEQYF	TGTGCCAGCAGTGCCCCCCAGGAGGACCCTCGCTACGAGCAGTACTTC
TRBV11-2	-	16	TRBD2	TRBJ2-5	CASSLEREAYVETQYF	TGTGCCAGCAGCTTAGAACGGGAGGCCTACGTAGAGACCCAGTACTTC
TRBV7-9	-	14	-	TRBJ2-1	CASTIAVGHNEQFF	TGTGCCAGCACTATCGCGGTAGGTCACAATGAGCAGTTCTTC
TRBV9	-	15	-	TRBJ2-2	CASSVAGQMTGELFF	TGTGCCAGCAGCGTAGCTGGACAGATGACCGGGGAGCTGTTTTTT
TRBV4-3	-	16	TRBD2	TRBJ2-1	CASSQDLRRGYNEQFF	TGCGCCAGCAGCCAAGATTTGAGGCGGGGGTACAATGAGCAGTTCTTC
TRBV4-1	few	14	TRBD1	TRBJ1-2	CASSPPTGTGGYTF	TGCGCCAGCAGCCCACCGACAGGGACTGGGGGCTACACCTTC
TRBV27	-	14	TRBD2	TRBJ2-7	CASSSDSGSNEQYF	TGTGCCAGCAGTTCGGATAGCGGGAGCAACGAGCAGTACTTC
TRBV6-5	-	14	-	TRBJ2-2	CASSPGQNTGELFF	TGTGCCAGCAGCCCGGGACAGAACACCGGGGAGCTGTTTTTT
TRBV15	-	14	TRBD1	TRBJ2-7	CATSIGRGPYEQYF	TGTGCCACCAGCATAGGCAGGGGGCCCTACGAGCAGTACTTC
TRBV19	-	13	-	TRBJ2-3	CASSERVGDTQYF	TGTGCCAGTAGTGAACGGGTAGGAGATACGCAGTATTTT
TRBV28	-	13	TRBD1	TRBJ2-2	CASMEQGTGELFF	TGTGCCAGCATGGAACAGGGGACCGGGGAGCTGTTTTTT
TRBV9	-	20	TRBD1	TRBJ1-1	CASSNNIKGQSRGLNTEAFF	TGTGCCAGCAGCAATAATATAAAGGGCCAGTCCAGGGGGTTGAACACTGAAGCTTTCTTT
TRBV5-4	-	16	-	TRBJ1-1	CASSAVRGGMNTEAFF	TGTGCCAGCAGCGCAGTCCGGGGGGGAATGAACACTGAAGCTTTCTTT
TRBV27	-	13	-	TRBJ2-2	CASSFSGDGELFF	TGTGCCAGCAGTTTTTCAGGGGACGGGGAGCTGTTTTTT